Sequencing of this T cell receptor beta chain was carried out in a study of blood T cell repertoires in COVID-19. Background on the study: Samples of COVID-19 (acute and convalescent) were obtained from the United States, Italy and Spain. Sample material is recorded as cDNA or gDNA derived from T cells, B-cell-depleted T cells, or PBMCs.

Authors' data handling: The authors estimated nucleated cell counts from reference gene primer amplification. Libraries were prepared by immunoSEQ multiplex PCR; TCRdb keeps only in-frame clonotypes and omits some of them. V and J calls plus clone size are reproduced from that table; the DNA served to infer D and trimming. The top ten clones hold roughly a tenth of a sample with 95,000 to 150,000 clones, approximately 83% of them seen once. The CDR3 is 12 amino acids. With 2 bases removed from V and 7 bases from J, the gap between germline ends came to 9 bases. Germline-derived CDR1 and CDR2 are MNHNS and SASEGT.

The chain carries TRBV6-1 and TRBJ2-7; D not resolved. Specimen: peripheral blood. This receptor was identified in a man of 80 years or more with acute or convalescent COVID-19. CDR3 nucleotides: TGTGCCAGCAGTGAAAACAGTCGAGAGCAGTACTTC. The encoded protein is CASSENSREQYF.